This TCR beta chain was identified in a study of OX40 agonist ivuxolimab in advanced cancers. Turning to the study itself: Participants averaged approximately 60 years of age (range 23 to 79) and were around 80% male.

Assay: immunoSEQ multiplex PCR; the TCRdb copy retains only in-frame clones and omits some. The sample includes about 76,000 clones, about 86% seen only once; the top ten take approximately 1.9%. This receptor was taken from an adult with an advanced solid tumor such as melanoma, head and neck, liver or kidney cancer. The sample was CD4+ or CD8+ T cells sorted from blood, taken in a trial of the OX40 agonist ivuxolimab.

CDR3 in DNA: TGTGCCAGCAGCTTAGGTGGCGGGACGTATAACTATGGCTACACCTTC. Its protein is CASSLGGGTYNYGYTF. J is TRBJ1-2 and V is TRBV7-2; D may be TRBD1 (5 bases). Between the trimmed V and J ends, which lost 1 base and 1 base, there was a span of 13 bases. The CDR3 runs 16 residues. CDR1 SGHTA and CDR2 FQGNSA come from the germline V gene.